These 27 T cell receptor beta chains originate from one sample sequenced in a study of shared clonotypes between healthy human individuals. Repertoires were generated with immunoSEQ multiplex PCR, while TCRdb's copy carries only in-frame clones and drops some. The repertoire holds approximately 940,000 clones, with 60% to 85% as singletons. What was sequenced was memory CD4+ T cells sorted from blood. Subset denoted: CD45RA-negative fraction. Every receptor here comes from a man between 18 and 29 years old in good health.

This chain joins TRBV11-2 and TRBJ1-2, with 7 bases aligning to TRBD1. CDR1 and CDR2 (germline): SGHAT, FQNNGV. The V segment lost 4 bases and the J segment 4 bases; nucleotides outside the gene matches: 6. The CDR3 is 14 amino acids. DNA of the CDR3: TGTGCCAGCAGCTGGACTAGGGACAGCTATGGCTACACCTTC. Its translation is CASSWTRDSYGYTF.

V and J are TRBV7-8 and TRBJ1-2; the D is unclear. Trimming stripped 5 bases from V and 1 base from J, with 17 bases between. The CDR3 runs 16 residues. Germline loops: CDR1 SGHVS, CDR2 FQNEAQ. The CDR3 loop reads CASSPRIEMLNYGYTF. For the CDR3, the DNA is TGTGCCAGCAGCCCACGCATTGAGATGCTTAACTATGGCTACACCTTC.

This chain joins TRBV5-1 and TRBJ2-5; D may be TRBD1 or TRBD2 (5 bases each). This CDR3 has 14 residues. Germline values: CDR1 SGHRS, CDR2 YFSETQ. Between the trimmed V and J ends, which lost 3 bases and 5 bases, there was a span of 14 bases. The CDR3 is CASSSGAPQETQYF. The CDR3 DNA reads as TGCGCCAGCAGCTCCGGGGCACCCCAGGAGACCCAGTACTTC.

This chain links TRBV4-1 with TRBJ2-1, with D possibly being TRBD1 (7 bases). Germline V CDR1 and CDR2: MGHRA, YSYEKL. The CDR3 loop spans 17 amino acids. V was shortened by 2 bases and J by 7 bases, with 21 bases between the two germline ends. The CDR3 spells CASSQPQGLATGNEQFF. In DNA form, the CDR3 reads TGCGCCAGCAGCCAACCGCAAGGGCTAGCGACAGGGAATGAGCAGTTCTTC.

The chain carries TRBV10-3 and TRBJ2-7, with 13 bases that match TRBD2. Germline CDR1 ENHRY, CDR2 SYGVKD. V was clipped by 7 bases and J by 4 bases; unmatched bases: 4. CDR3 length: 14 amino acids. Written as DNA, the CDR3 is TGTGCCATCAAACGACTAGCGGGAGGATACGAGCAGTACTTC. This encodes CAIKRLAGGYEQYF.

In DNA form, the CDR3 reads TGTGCCAGCAGCCAAGAAATGGGACTTACTGTTCCGTATTTT. Residues: CASSQEMGLTVPYF. The gene calls are TRBV14 and TRBJ2-3; the D gene is possibly TRBD2 (6 bases). Germline-derived CDR1 and CDR2 are SGHDN and FVKESK. The germline V and J ends were trimmed by 0 bases and 14 bases, with 18 bases remaining between them. The CDR3 has 14 residues.

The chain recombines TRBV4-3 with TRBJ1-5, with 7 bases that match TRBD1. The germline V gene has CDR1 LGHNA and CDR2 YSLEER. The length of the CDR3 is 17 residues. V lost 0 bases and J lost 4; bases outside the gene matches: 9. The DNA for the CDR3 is TGCGCCAGCAGCCAAGAAGGGGGTCACAGGGGTAATCAGCCCCAGCATTTT. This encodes CASSQEGGHRGNQPQHF.

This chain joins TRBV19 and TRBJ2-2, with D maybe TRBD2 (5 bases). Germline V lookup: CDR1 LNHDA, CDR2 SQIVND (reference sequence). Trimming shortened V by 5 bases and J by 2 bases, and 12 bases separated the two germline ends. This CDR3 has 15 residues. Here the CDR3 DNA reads TGTGCCAGTAGTCTCGGGGTGGGCAACACCGGGGAGCTGTTTTTT. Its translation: CASSLGVGNTGELFF.

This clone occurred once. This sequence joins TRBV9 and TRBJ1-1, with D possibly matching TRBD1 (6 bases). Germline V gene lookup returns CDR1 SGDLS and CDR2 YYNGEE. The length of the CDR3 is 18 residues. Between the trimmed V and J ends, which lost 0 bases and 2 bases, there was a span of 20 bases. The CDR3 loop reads CASSVAGGGLSGNTEAFF. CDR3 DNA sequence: TGTGCCAGCAGCGTAGCGGGAGGGGGTTTATCGGGAAACACTGAAGCTTTCTTT.

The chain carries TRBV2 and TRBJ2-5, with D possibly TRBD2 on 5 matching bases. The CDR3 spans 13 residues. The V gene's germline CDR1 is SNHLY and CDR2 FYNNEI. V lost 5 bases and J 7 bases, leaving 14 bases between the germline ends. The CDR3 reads CASSSGLAGTQYF. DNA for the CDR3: TGTGCCAGCAGTTCGGGCCTCGCGGGGACCCAGTACTTC.

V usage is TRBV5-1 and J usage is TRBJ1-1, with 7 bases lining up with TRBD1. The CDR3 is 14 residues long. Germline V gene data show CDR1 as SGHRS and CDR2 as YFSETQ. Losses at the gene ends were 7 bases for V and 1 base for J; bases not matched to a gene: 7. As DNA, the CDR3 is TGCGCCAGCCTCGAGGGGGCCTCGAACACTGAAGCTTTCTTT. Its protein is CASLEGASNTEAFF.

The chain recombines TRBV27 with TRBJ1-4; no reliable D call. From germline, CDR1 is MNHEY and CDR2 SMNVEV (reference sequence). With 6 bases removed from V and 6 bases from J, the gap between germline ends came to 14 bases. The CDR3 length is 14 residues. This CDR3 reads CASRSGKGDEKLFF. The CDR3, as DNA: TGTGCCAGCAGATCGGGAAAGGGAGATGAAAAACTGTTTTTT.

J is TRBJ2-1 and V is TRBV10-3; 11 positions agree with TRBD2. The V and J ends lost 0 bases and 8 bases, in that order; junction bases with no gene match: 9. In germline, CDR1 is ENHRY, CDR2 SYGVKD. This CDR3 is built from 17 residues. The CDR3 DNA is TGTGCCATCAGTGAGTCGGTAGGTAGCGGGAGGGTCGATGAGCAGTTCTTC. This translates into CAISESVGSGRVDEQFF.

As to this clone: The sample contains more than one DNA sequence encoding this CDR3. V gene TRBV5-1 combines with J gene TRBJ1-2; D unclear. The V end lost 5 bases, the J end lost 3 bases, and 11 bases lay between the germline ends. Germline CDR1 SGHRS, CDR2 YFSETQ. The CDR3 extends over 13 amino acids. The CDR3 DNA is TGCGCCAGCAGTACGGGCGGGGACTATGGCTACACCTTC. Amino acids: CASSTGGDYGYTF.

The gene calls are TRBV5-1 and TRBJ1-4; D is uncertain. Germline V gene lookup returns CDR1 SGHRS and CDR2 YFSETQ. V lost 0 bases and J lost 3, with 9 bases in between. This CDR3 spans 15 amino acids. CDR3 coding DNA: TGCGCCAGCAGCTTGGATGGCAGATCTAATGAAAAACTGTTTTTT. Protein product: CASSLDGRSNEKLFF.

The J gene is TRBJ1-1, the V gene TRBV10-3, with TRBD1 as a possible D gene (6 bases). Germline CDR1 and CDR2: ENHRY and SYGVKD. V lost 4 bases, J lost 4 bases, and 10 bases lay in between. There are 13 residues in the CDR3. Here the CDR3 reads CAISVDRSTEAFF. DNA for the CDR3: TGTGCCATCAGTGTTGACAGGAGCACTGAAGCTTTCTTT.

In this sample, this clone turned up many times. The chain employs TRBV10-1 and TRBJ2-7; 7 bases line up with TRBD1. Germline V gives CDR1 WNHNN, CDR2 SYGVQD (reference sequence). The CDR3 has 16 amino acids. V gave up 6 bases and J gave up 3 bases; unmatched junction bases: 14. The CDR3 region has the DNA TGCGCCAGCAGGGATGGGACAGCGACTACCCGCTACGAGCAGTACTTC. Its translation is CASRDGTATTRYEQYF.

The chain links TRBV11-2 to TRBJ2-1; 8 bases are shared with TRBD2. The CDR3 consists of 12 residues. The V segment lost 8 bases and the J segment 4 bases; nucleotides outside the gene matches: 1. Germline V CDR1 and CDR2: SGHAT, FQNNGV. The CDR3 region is CASGTRYNEQFF. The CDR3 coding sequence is TGTGCCAGCGGGACTAGGTACAATGAGCAGTTCTTC.

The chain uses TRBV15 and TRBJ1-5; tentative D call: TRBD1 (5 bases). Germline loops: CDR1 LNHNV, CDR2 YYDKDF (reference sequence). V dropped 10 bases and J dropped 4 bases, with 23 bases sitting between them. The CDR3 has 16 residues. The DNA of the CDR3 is TGTGCCATCCTCACTAAGGGACGAAAGCCTAATCAGCCCCAGCATTTT. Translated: CAILTKGRKPNQPQHF.

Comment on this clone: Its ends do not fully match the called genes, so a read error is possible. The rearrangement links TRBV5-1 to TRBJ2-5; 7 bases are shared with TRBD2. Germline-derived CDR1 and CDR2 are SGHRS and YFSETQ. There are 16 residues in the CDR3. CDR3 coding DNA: TGCGCCAGCAGCTCAGGTCCTAGCGGAGGGGAAGAGGCCCAGTACTTC. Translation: CASSSGPSGGEEAQYF.

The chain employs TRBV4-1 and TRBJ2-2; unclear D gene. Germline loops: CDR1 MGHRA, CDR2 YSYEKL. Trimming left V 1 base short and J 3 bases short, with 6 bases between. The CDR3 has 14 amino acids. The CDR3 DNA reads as TGCGCCAGCAGCCAAGGGCTGCACACCGGGGAGCTGTTTTTT. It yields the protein CASSQGLHTGELFF.

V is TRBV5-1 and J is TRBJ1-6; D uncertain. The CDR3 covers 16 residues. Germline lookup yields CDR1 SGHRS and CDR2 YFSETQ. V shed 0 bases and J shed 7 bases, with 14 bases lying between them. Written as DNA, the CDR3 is TGCGCCAGCAGCTTGGAAATTGGGTGGGAGAATTCACCCCTCCACTTT. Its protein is CASSLEIGWENSPLHF.

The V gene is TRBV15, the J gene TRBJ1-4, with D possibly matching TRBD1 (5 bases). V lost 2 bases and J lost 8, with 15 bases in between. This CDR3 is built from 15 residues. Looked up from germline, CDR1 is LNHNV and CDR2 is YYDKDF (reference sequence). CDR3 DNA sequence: TGTGCCACCAGCAGACCCGGGGGGGAGCGGGAAAAACTGTTTTTT. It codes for CATSRPGGEREKLFF.

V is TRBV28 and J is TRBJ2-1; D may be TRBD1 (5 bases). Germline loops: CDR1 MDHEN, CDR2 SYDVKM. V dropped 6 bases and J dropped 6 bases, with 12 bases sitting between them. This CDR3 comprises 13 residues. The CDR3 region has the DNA TGTGCCAGCAGCAGGGATGGGTTCAATGAGCAGTTCTTC. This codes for CASSRDGFNEQFF.

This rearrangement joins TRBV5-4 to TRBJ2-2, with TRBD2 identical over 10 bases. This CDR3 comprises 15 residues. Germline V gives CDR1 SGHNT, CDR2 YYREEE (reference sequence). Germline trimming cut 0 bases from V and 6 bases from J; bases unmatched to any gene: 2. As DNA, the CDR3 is TGTGCCAGCAGCTTGGCAGCGGGGGGGGCCGGGGAGCTGTTTTTT. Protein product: CASSLAAGGAGELFF.

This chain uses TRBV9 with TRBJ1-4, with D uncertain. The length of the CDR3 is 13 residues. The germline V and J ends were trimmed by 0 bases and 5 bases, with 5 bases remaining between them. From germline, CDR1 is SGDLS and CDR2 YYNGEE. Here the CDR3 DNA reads TGTGCCAGCAGCGTAGGCCAGAATGAAAAACTGTTTTTT. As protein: CASSVGQNEKLFF.

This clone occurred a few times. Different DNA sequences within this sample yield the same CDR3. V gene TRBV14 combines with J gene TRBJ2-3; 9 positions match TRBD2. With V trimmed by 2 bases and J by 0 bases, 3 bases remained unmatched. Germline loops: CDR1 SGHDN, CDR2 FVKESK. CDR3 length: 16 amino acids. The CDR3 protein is CASSQPGLASTDTQYF. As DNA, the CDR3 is TGTGCCAGCAGCCAACCTGGACTAGCGAGCACAGATACGCAGTATTTT.